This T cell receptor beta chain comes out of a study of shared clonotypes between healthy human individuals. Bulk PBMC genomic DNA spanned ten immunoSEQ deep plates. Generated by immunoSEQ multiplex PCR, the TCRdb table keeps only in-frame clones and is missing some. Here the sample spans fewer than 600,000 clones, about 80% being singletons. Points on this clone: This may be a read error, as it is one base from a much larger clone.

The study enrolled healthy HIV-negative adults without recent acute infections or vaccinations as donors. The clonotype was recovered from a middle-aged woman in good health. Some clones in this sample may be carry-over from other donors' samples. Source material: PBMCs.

The CDR3: CASSLGDGELFF. The CDR3 bases are TGTGCTAGCAGCTTAGGGGACGGGGAGCTGTTTTTT. The chain joins TRBV7-7 to TRBJ2-2, with D possibly being TRBD1 (5 bases). This CDR3 has 12 amino acids. Germline V gene lookup returns CDR1 SSHAT and CDR2 FNYEAQ (reference sequence).